This T cell receptor beta chain was sequenced for a study of OX40 agonist ivuxolimab in advanced cancers. Study-level background: At doses from 0.01 to 10 mg/kg, patients were given intravenous ivuxolimab every 2 weeks.

Only in-frame clones appear in the TCRdb table, and some are missing; sequencing was by immunoSEQ multiplex PCR. This sample has tens of thousands of clones, with about 92% found just once. This clonotype originated in an adult with an advanced solid tumor such as melanoma, head and neck, liver or kidney cancer. The sequencing here drew on CD4+ or CD8+ T cells sorted from blood, taken in a trial of the OX40 agonist ivuxolimab.

CDR3 amino acids: CASSSVRGLFF. CDR3 coding DNA: TGTGCCAGTAGCAGTGTACGGGGACTATTCTTT. V is TRBV19 and J is TRBJ1-1; D possibly corresponds to TRBD1 (5 bases). There are 11 residues in the CDR3. Deletions cut 6 bases from V and 14 bases from J, with 16 bases between. CDR1 and CDR2 from the germline V gene are LNHDA and SQIVND (reference sequence).